This T cell receptor beta chain was recorded in a study of beta chain features in type 1 diabetes. Study context: Sorted cell examination encompassed over 90 million cells across all samples.

All of the isolated RNA was reverse transcribed, so expressed TCRB transcripts were sequenced. Assay: immunoSEQ multiplex PCR; the TCRdb copy retains only in-frame clones and omits some. The table has more than 550,000 clones, more than 12% seen once; the top ten hold roughly 0.04%. General study points: Within patients, naive, central memory and Treg TCRB repertoires seemed more similar than within healthy donors. More deletions and fewer insertions at VDJ junctions were seen in type 1 diabetes patients. TCRB CDR3s were moderately but significantly shorter in Type 1 diabetes patients in all four CD4+ subsets.

This clone was detected only a few times. Its cognate antigen is unknown. The germline gives CDR1 KGHSH, CDR2 LQKENI. This CDR3 contains 16 residues. The J segment lost 0 bases and the V segment lost 5 bases, leaving 7 bases of the junction unmatched. The material sequenced was naive CD4+ T cells from blood. This clonotype originated in a man younger than 30 with type 1 diabetes. V is TRBV18 and J is TRBJ2-1; 7 nucleotides agree with TRBD1. In DNA, the CDR3 is TGTGCCAGCTCAACCAGACAGGGACGCTCCTACAATGAGCAGTTCTTC. As protein: CASSTRQGRSYNEQFF.